One and the same sample provided the 26 T cell receptor beta chains below, sequenced in a study of human CD4 T cells and Enterobacteriaceae. Sorting took every CD4+ cell except CD45RA+CCR7+CD95- naive cells, reaching over 95% purity. Assay: immunoSEQ multiplex PCR; the TCRdb copy retains only in-frame clones and omits some. The sample holds 25,000 to 35,000 clones, about 82% seen once. The sequenced material came from memory CD4+ T cells from blood. These receptors came from a human donor in good health.

The rearrangement joins TRBV19 to TRBJ1-5; D call uncertain. Per germline, CDR1 LNHDA and CDR2 SQIVND (reference sequence). The CDR3 is 16 residues long. Trimming shortened V by 9 bases and J by 5 bases, and 23 bases separated the two germline ends. CDR3 DNA: TGTGCCAGCCAGGCGCGGAGGATAGGATATGATCAGCCCCAGCATTTT. Its protein product is CASQARRIGYDQPQHF.

This clone has just a few counts. J is TRBJ2-3 and V is TRBV28; possible D gene TRBD2, 6 bases. The CDR3 length is 15 residues. V lost 5 bases to trimming and J lost 4 bases, with 16 bases between them. The germline V gene encodes CDR1 MDHEN and CDR2 SYDVKM. The CDR3 bases are TGTGCCAGCAGTGGGATGGGTTGGGGGGCAGATACGCAGTATTTT. Translation gives CASSGMGWGADTQYF.

This clone was counted only a few times. J is TRBJ2-1 and V is TRBV28; 9 bases align to TRBD1. The CDR3 runs 15 residues. The V and J ends lost 7 bases and 4 bases, in that order; junction bases with no gene match: 8. Germline CDR1 and CDR2: MDHEN and SYDVKM. CDR3 in amino acids: CASTSTGGLYNEQFF. The CDR3 DNA sequence: TGTGCCAGCACCTCGACAGGGGGACTTTACAATGAGCAGTTCTTC.

To note about this clone: The junction does not match germline at one end; this may be a read error. The genes are TRBV28 and TRBJ2-3, with 11 bases identical to TRBD1. This CDR3 comprises 17 residues. Germline V gene lookup returns CDR1 MDHEN and CDR2 SYDVKM. CDR3 DNA: TGTGCCAGCAGTCTATGGACAGGGGGCGGTAGCACAGATACGCAGTATTTT. Amino acid sequence: CASSLWTGGGSTDTQYF.

V gene TRBV30 combines with J gene TRBJ1-4, with 9 bases fitting TRBD1. Germline V gene sequence: CDR1 GTSNPN, CDR2 SVGIG (reference sequence). With 1 base clipped from V and 10 bases from J, the junction kept 10 bases outside the gene matches. The CDR3 loop spans 15 amino acids. This chain's CDR3 is CAWSASGTGKGKLFF. CDR3 in DNA: TGTGCCTGGAGTGCATCCGGGACAGGGAAGGGAAAACTGTTTTTT.

The chain recombines TRBV6-5 with TRBJ1-1; TRBD1 might be the D (6 bases). Between the trimmed V and J ends, which lost 5 bases and 4 bases, there was a span of 11 bases. The CDR3 sequence is 13 residues long. Looked up from germline, CDR1 is MNHEY and CDR2 is SVGAGI. For the CDR3, the DNA is TGTGCCAGCAGTACGAGACAGGCCACTGAAGCTTTCTTT. It encodes CASSTRQATEAFF.

V and J are TRBV28 and TRBJ1-2; perhaps TRBD1 as D (6 bases). This CDR3 is 17 amino acids long. Trimming stripped 6 bases from V and 4 bases from J, with 24 bases between. CDR1 is MDHEN, CDR2 SYDVKM, per germline. For the CDR3, the DNA is TGTGCCAGCAGACCATCTTATTCAGGGGTTGGAGTCTATGGCTACACCTTC. Translated, it gives CASRPSYSGVGVYGYTF.

The chain is built from TRBV2 and TRBJ2-3; the D gene is possibly TRBD1 (6 bases). The CDR3 contains 14 residues. Between the trimmed V and J ends, which lost 4 bases and 1 base, there was a span of 9 bases. Germline CDR1 and CDR2: SNHLY and FYNNEI. CDR3 nucleotide sequence: TGTGCCAGCAGTGCGTCAGGGGGCACAGATACGCAGTATTTT. Translated, it gives CASSASGGTDTQYF.

The gene calls are TRBV5-1 and TRBJ1-4; 7 bases agree with TRBD1. Per germline, CDR1 SGHRS and CDR2 YFSETQ. With V trimmed by 0 bases and J by 7 bases, 6 bases remained unmatched. There are 15 residues in the CDR3. The CDR3 DNA follows: TGCGCCAGCAGCTTGGAAGGCAGGGGGGGTGAAAAACTGTTTTTT. It codes for CASSLEGRGGEKLFF.

This clone appeared once. The chain links TRBV5-1 to TRBJ2-3; D gene ambiguous. The CDR3 spans 14 residues. With 0 bases removed from V and 2 bases from J, the gap between germline ends came to 7 bases. In germline, CDR1 is SGHRS, CDR2 YFSETQ. The CDR3 sequence: CASSLGRPTDTQYF. DNA of the CDR3: TGCGCCAGCAGCTTGGGTCGCCCCACAGATACGCAGTATTTT.

In this sample, this clone turned up a few times. This chain uses TRBV4-1 with TRBJ1-1; no clear D. Germline CDR1 and CDR2: MGHRA and YSYEKL. The germline V and J ends were trimmed by 3 bases and 7 bases, with 12 bases remaining between them. This CDR3 region has 13 residues. CDR3 residues: CASSHARGGEAFF. In DNA, the CDR3 is TGCGCCAGCAGCCATGCTCGGGGTGGTGAAGCTTTCTTT.

The rearrangement links TRBV27 to TRBJ1-1, with unresolved D. V was cut by 4 bases and J by 3 bases, with 9 bases left in between. This CDR3 comprises 13 residues. Germline loops: CDR1 MNHEY, CDR2 SMNVEV (reference sequence). CDR3 nucleotide sequence: TGTGCCAGCAGTTCAAAAGCGGACACTGAAGCTTTCTTT. Translating it yields CASSSKADTEAFF.

This chain connects TRBV29-1 to TRBJ2-7; D is possibly TRBD1 (5 bases). The CDR3 covers 14 residues. The germline V gene encodes CDR1 SQVTM and CDR2 ANQGSEA. Trimming took off 1 base at V and 4 bases at J, with 14 bases between the two ends. The CDR3 here is CSVEGSRGRYEQYF. For the CDR3, the DNA is TGCAGCGTTGAAGGGTCTAGGGGTCGGTACGAGCAGTACTTC.

V is TRBV7-9 and J is TRBJ2-7, with D possibly being TRBD2 (6 bases). The CDR3 has 14 residues. Trimming took 1 base from V and 6 from J, leaving 13 bases between them. CDR1 and CDR2 from the germline V gene are SEHNR and FQNEAQ (reference sequence). The chain's CDR3 is CASSLDARRGEQYF. The CDR3 DNA is TGTGCCAGCAGCTTAGATGCTAGGAGGGGCGAGCAGTACTTC.

This clone has only one observation. The chain combines TRBV18 with TRBJ1-1, with TRBD1 identical over 8 bases. The CDR3 has 16 residues. Germline CDR1 reads KGHSH; CDR2 reads LQKENI. V lost 3 bases to trimming and J lost 4 bases; unmatched junction nucleotides: 10. The CDR3 region has the DNA TGTGCCAGCTCACCCCCTCAGGGGGCAGTGGGCACTGAAGCTTTCTTT. The encoded protein is CASSPPQGAVGTEAFF.

This chain connects TRBV2 to TRBJ2-2; 7 bases map to TRBD1. Germline CDR1 and CDR2: SNHLY and FYNNEI. This CDR3 is built from 14 residues. V lost 3 bases, J lost 6 bases, and 4 bases stayed unmatched. CDR3 DNA sequence: TGTGCCAGCAGTGATTTGACAGGGCCCGGGGAGCTGTTTTTT. Its translation is CASSDLTGPGELFF.

This chain connects TRBV5-1 to TRBJ2-3; 9 nucleotides align to TRBD1. J was trimmed by 3 bases and V by 4 bases; bases with no gene match: 12. There are 17 residues in the CDR3. Germline V gene data show CDR1 as SGHRS and CDR2 as YFSETQ. The CDR3 DNA reads as TGCGCCAGCAGCCGGGCTGCCGGGACAGGGATGACAGATACGCAGTATTTT. Encoded protein: CASSRAAGTGMTDTQYF. Filled out from reference TRBV5-1 and TRBJ2-3, the complete variable domain reads KAGVTQTPRYLIKTRGQQVTLSCSPISGHRSVSWYQQTPGQGLQFLFEYFSETQRNKGNFPGRFSGRQFSNSRSEMNVSTLELGDSALYLCASSRAAGTGMTDTQYFGPGTRLTVL.

J is TRBJ2-5 and V is TRBV7-9; a weak D match, TRBD2 (6 bases). Germline-derived CDR1 and CDR2 are SEHNR and FQNEAQ (reference sequence). The CDR3 loop spans 14 amino acids. The V and J ends lost 5 bases and 0 bases respectively, with 10 bases between them. DNA for the CDR3: TGTGCCAGCAGCCTCCGGGAGAACCAAGAGACCCAGTACTTC. As protein: CASSLRENQETQYF.

The chain couples TRBV6-6 to TRBJ2-3; D unclear. Germline assignment: CDR1 MNHNY and CDR2 SVGAGI (reference sequence). The CDR3 consists of 14 residues. Trimming took off 11 bases at V and 3 bases at J, with 18 bases between the two ends. In nucleotides, the CDR3 is TGTGCCGCAAAGGGTCGGCTTGGAACAGATACGCAGTATTTT. This codes for CAAKGRLGTDTQYF.

This chain links TRBV10-2 with TRBJ1-5; TRBD1 matches 8 bases. Unmatched junction bases numbered 8, after V lost 5 bases and J lost 2 bases. CDR1 is WSHSY, CDR2 SAAADI, per germline. The CDR3 spans 16 residues. The CDR3 loop is CASSQGAGGGNQPQHF. CDR3 DNA sequence: TGCGCCAGCAGTCAGGGGGCAGGCGGTGGCAATCAGCCCCAGCATTTT.

The chain links TRBV30 to TRBJ2-7; possibly TRBD2 for D (5 bases). The germline CDR1 and CDR2 sequences are GTSNPN and SVGIG (reference sequence). This CDR3 has 13 residues. The V end was cut by 3 bases, the J end by 2 bases, with 11 bases between. The CDR3 reads CAWSSGNPYEQYF. The CDR3 DNA reads as TGTGCCTGGAGCTCGGGGAATCCCTACGAGCAGTACTTC.

This rearrangement joins TRBV6-1 to TRBJ1-1, with a weak D call TRBD1 (6 bases). V shed 5 bases and J shed 6 bases, with 13 bases lying between them. Germline V lookup: CDR1 MNHNS, CDR2 SASEGT. The CDR3 has 13 amino acids. The CDR3 nucleotides read TGTGCCAGCAGTCGGCACAGGGATTCTGAAGCTTTCTTT. This encodes CASSRHRDSEAFF.

This clone has just a few counts. The V call is TRBV25-1, the J call TRBJ2-1; D might be TRBD2 (9 bases). Germline lookup yields CDR1 MGHDK and CDR2 SYGVNS. CDR3 size: 17 residues. V was trimmed by 6 bases and J by 4 bases, leaving 22 bases between them. CDR3 in amino acids: CASRTGGLAGLYNEQFF. The CDR3 DNA reads TGTGCCAGCAGAACAGGGGGGCTAGCGGGGTTGTACAATGAGCAGTTCTTC.

This chain uses TRBV19 with TRBJ2-7; 7 nucleotides match TRBD2. The CDR3 sequence is 12 residues long. Germline CDR1 and CDR2: LNHDA and SQIVND (reference sequence). The J segment lost 6 bases and the V segment lost 7 bases, leaving 6 bases of the junction unmatched. CDR3 residues: CASNRGDPEQYF. DNA of the CDR3: TGTGCCAGTAATCGGGGGGACCCCGAGCAGTACTTC.

The genes are TRBV10-3 and TRBJ2-2, with a possible D match to TRBD2 (5 bases). Germline loops: CDR1 ENHRY, CDR2 SYGVKD. This CDR3 has 12 residues. Trimming stripped 7 bases from V and 7 bases from J, with 10 bases between. The CDR3 region is CAITRSGGELFF. CDR3 bases: TGTGCCATCACAAGGAGCGGCGGGGAGCTGTTTTTT.

The chain joins TRBV7-2 to TRBJ2-7; 7 bases fit TRBD1. V lost 5 bases to trimming and J lost 1 base; unmatched junction nucleotides: 5. The germline CDR1 and CDR2 sequences are SGHTA and FQGNSA. There are 14 residues in the CDR3. CDR3 nucleotide sequence: TGTGCCAGCAGCGGGGACAGCAAATCCTACGAGCAGTACTTC. Translating it yields CASSGDSKSYEQYF.